These 3 T cell receptor beta chains originate from one sample sequenced in a study of technical replicates of blood from a few donors. The protocol was immunoSEQ multiplex PCR, while the TCRdb copy is restricted to in-frame clones and leaves out a portion. The data hold tens of thousands of clones, with just under 95% observed a single time. Sequenced: T cells isolated from PBMCs. The source is a human donor in good health.

The V and J genes are TRBV10-3 and TRBJ2-7, with TRBD1 as a possible D gene (5 bases). The germline V and J ends were trimmed by 4 bases and 7 bases, with 14 bases remaining between them. CDR3 length: 13 residues. Per the germline V gene, CDR1 is ENHRY and CDR2 is SYGVKD. The CDR3 reads CAISASQGWEQYF. CDR3 coding DNA: TGTGCCATCAGTGCCTCCCAGGGCTGGGAGCAGTACTTC.

The chain carries TRBV25-1 and TRBJ2-1, with D perhaps TRBD2 (6 bases). Trimming removed 7 bases at V and 4 bases at J, with 14 bases between. The CDR3 has 14 amino acids. Germline values: CDR1 MGHDK, CDR2 SYGVNS. The CDR3: CASMGGRAYNEQFF. CDR3 DNA: TGTGCCAGCATGGGGGGAAGGGCATACAATGAGCAGTTCTTC. The complete variable domain, with remaining parts taken from reference TRBV25-1 and TRBJ2-1, reads EADIYQTPRYLVIGTGKKITLECSQTMGHDKMYWYQQDPGMELHLIHYSYGVNSTEKGDLSSESTVSRIRTEHFPLTLESARPSHTSQYLCASMGGRAYNEQFFGPGTRLTVL.

This chain uses TRBV5-4 with TRBJ2-1; 13 bases match TRBD2. V was pared by 9 bases and J by 4 bases, with 13 bases of the junction left unmatched. CDR1 and CDR2 from the germline V gene are SGHNT and YYREEE (reference sequence). The CDR3 contains 17 residues. This CDR3 reads CANPVGTSGKVYNEQFF. The CDR3 DNA follows: TGTGCCAACCCCGTAGGGACTAGCGGGAAAGTTTACAATGAGCAGTTCTTC.